This TCR beta chain was identified during a study of blood T cell repertoires in COVID-19. Clones were sequenced by immunoSEQ multiplex PCR, and TCRdb holds only the in-frame ones, with some missing. This table holds more than 300,000 clones, roughly nine tenths found once. The sequence was obtained from a woman under 40 with COVID-19, enrolled during active disease. Sequencing was carried out using peripheral blood.

The CDR3 region is CATSRPGTGLGEQFF. CDR3 sequence (DNA): TGTGCCACCAGCAGACCCGGGACAGGGTTGGGTGAGCAGTTCTTC. This chain connects TRBV15 to TRBJ2-1; 9 positions match TRBD1. The trim removed 2 bases at V and 9 bases at J, leaving 8 bases unmatched. The CDR3 spans 15 residues. Germline values: CDR1 LNHNV, CDR2 YYDKDF (reference sequence).